This passage covers 8 T cell receptor beta chains from one sample sequenced in a study of T-cell reconstitution after alpha-beta-depleted transplantation in children. The TCRbeta library was prepared with unique molecular identifiers. TCRdb used MiXCR to reprocess the PCR reads, holding one entry per CDR3 protein. The sample consists of around 450,000 distinct CDR3 sequences, roughly 16% of them appearing once. Here the sequenced sample was PBMCs, mostly from graft donor cells, taken 360 days after TCRalphabeta/CD19-depleted stem cell transplant. These receptors came from a boy in the first two years of life who had a stem cell transplant for Wiskott-Aldrich syndrome, so the T cells may come from the graft donor.

This clonotype showed up just a few times. CDR3 sequence: CASSFLLAVSYNEQFF. As DNA, the CDR3 is TGCGCCAGCAGCTTTCTACTAGCGGTCTCCTACAATGAGCAGTTCTTC. The chain links TRBV5-1 to TRBJ2-1, with TRBD2 matching over 8 bases. Losses at the gene ends were 2 bases for V and 0 bases for J; bases not matched to a gene: 4. Germline assignment: CDR1 SGHRS and CDR2 YFSETQ. This CDR3 has 16 residues.

V and J are TRBV18 and TRBJ1-1; D is uncertain. Germline V gene lookup returns CDR1 KGHSH and CDR2 LQKENI. V was shortened by 3 bases and J by 3 bases, with 5 bases between the two germline ends. This CDR3 spans 12 amino acids. CDR3 in amino acids: CASSPQDTEAFF. The DNA for the CDR3 is TGTGCCAGCTCACCCCAGGACACTGAAGCTTTCTTT.

This clonotype was seen a handful of times. The chain joins TRBV4-1 to TRBJ2-1; the match to TRBD2 covers 10 bases. Germline loops: CDR1 MGHRA, CDR2 YSYEKL. J was trimmed by 4 bases and V by 2 bases; bases with no gene match: 8. CDR3 length: 17 amino acids. As DNA, the CDR3 is TGCGCCAGCAGCCAACCCCTAGCGGGGGTGTCTTACAATGAGCAGTTCTTC. The encoded protein is CASSQPLAGVSYNEQFF.

The rearrangement uses TRBV10-3 and TRBJ2-5; no definite D call. Trimming pared 8 bases from V and 1 base from J, leaving 14 bases between. The CDR3 consists of 14 residues. The germline gives CDR1 ENHRY, CDR2 SYGVKD. The CDR3: CAIGSDGFQETQYF. The CDR3, as DNA: TGTGCCATCGGTTCAGACGGATTCCAAGAGACCCAGTACTTC.

The V gene is TRBV27, the J gene TRBJ2-3, with 9 positions matching TRBD2. With V trimmed by 4 bases and J by 2 bases, 4 bases remained unmatched. This CDR3 comprises 15 residues. The V gene's germline CDR1 is MNHEY and CDR2 SMNVEV (reference sequence). CDR3 loop: CASSSRLADTDTQYF. CDR3 coding DNA: TGTGCCAGCAGTTCTCGACTAGCGGACACAGATACGCAGTATTTT.

The rearrangement links TRBV6-5 to TRBJ2-7; 13 bases fit TRBD2. The CDR3 length is 16 residues. CDR1 MNHEY and CDR2 SVGAGI come from the germline V gene. V gave up 4 bases and J gave up 3 bases; unmatched junction bases: 6. The CDR3 nucleotides read TGTGCCAGCAGTTCCCCGAGGACTAGCGGGAGCTACGAGCAGTACTTC. Amino acids: CASSSPRTSGSYEQYF.

The count of this clonotype is one. The chain carries TRBV7-9 and TRBJ1-2; D unclear. The CDR3 covers 13 residues. Looked up from germline, CDR1 is SEHNR and CDR2 is FQNEAQ (reference sequence). V shed 5 bases and J shed 4 bases, with 11 bases lying between them. CDR3 residues: CASSPRAGYGYTF. Here the CDR3 DNA reads TGTGCCAGCAGCCCCCGGGCAGGCTATGGCTACACCTTC. Variable domain in full (rest from reference TRBV7-9 and TRBJ1-2): DTGVSQNPRHKITKRGQNVTFRCDPISEHNRLYWYRQTLGQGPEFLTYFQNEAQLEKSRLLSDRFSAERPKGSFSTLEIQRTEQGDSAMYLCASSPRAGYGYTFGSGTRLTVV.

The genes are TRBV20-1 and TRBJ1-2, with D maybe TRBD1 (5 bases). Trimming stripped 2 bases from V and 5 bases from J, with 9 bases between. Germline V gene data show CDR1 as DFQATT and CDR2 as SNEGSKA (reference sequence). The CDR3 sequence is 12 residues long. CDR3 coding DNA: TGCAGTGCTAGAAGGGGAGGTTATGGCTACACCTTC. This codes for CSARRGGYGYTF.